This T cell receptor (beta chain) was retrieved from a study of vaccination and CD4 T cells after COVID-19 (dated by TCRdb to 2022 to 2024). At the level of the whole study: SARS-CoV-2 positivity had been established in the convalescent patients by nasal swab PCR, and mild disease was recorded in under ten of these patients and severe disease in one. Six males and four females were included in the convalescent cohort, with two Hispanic individuals, seven Caucasians, two Asians and one multiracial person represented. Each participant got two doses of either the Pfizer-BioNTech BNT162b2 vaccine (n=8) or the Moderna mRNA-1273 vaccine (n=2). Post-COVID blood samples were collected from convalescent patients a median of around 100 days after diagnosis, with a range of roughly 35 to 180 days. The spike-specific CD4+ TCR repertoire was compared before and after mRNA vaccination in around ten COVID-19 convalescent patients and a handful of infection-naive healthy vaccine recipients. Culture stimuli were overlapping spike peptide pools from SARS-CoV-2 and from the common cold coronaviruses HCoV-NL63, HCoV-OC43 and HCoV-229E. The time from the second vaccine dose to post-vaccine blood sampling had a median of roughly 72 days and ranged from about 14 to 250 days. In control cultures, a CEFX viral epitope pool was used as positive control, an HIV-1 Nef peptide pool was used as negative control, or no peptide was added. Findings and caveats that apply to the study as a whole: Of the vaccine-specific clones in convalescent patients, 304 of 307, or nearly all, reacted only to SARS-CoV-2 spike and did not cross-react with common cold coronaviruses. Among convalescent patients, a median roughly 90% of the SARS-CoV-2-reactive clones seen after vaccination appeared only after vaccination, which suggests priming specific to the vaccine. The study included relatively few convalescent patients and did not analyze early timepoints after natural infection. The median number of SARS-CoV-2-reactive clonotypes rose from about 19 after infection to 38 after vaccination, but the change was not significant.

A word on this clonotype: Its cognate antigen has yet to be identified. Base quality data are lacking; no much larger clone is found one base away.

In light of the paper, this sample's treatment or condition label describes: roughly 11-day PBMC culture with coronavirus spike peptide pools or control peptides (ViraFEST assay). The ViraFEST assay was used in the study, in which antigen-specific T cells were expanded with peptide pools and expanded clonotypes were subsequently identified by TCR sequencing. The convalescent patients' positive SARS-CoV-2 PCR tests fell between March and December 2020, which was before the Alpha, Beta and Delta variants emerged in the United States. Each well held some 2 million PBMCs cultured with 9 to 10 ug/ml peptide pools in IMDM containing approximately 5% human AB serum and roughly 9.3 IU/ml IL-2. On days 3 and 7, half of the culture medium was replaced with fresh IL-2-containing medium. CD4+ T cells were isolated after roughly nine days of culture through negative selection using the EasySep CD4+ T cell isolation kit. Ficoll-Paque Plus gradient centrifugation was used to isolate PBMCs from whole blood, and the isolated PBMCs were then either used fresh or cryopreserved at -140C. Triplicate wells were generally used for each culture condition.

The library was built by means of PCR. DNA from cultured CD4+ T cells was subjected to TCR sequencing with the Oncomine TCR Beta short-read assay at the Johns Hopkins FTIC core. The QIAamp micro DNA kit was used to extract genomic DNA from the cultured CD4+ T cells. Oncomine TCR Beta libraries made from cultured CD4+ T cells were pooled using unique dual indexes and sequenced on an Illumina iSeq 100. In the source study's methods: Non-productive sequences were filtered out, and CDR3s that did not start with C, did not end with F or W, or were shorter than 7 amino acids were discarded. Antigen-specific clonotypes were identified with the MANAFEST web application by comparing peptide-stimulated wells with reference and other culture wells. Positive clones required FDR below 0.05, an odds ratio above 5, and productive frequency above 0.1% in at least two of three replicate wells. A clonotype counted as cross-reactive if it showed significant expansion both in the SARS-CoV-2 spike wells and in at least one common cold coronavirus spike condition. Using R version 3.6.1, CDR3 homology was evaluated through Levenshtein distances (stringdist) along with unrooted phylogenetic trees (ape). TCRdb took the public reads, trimmed them with fastp at Q25, ran MiXCR for clone calling and kept in-frame beta chains. When rows share a CDR3 protein, they turn into one entry using the most common DNA and genes. The V and J calls were determined by TCRdb, not by the authors. The sample table shows tens of thousands of distinct CDR3 sequences, and about 52% are seen once. The top ten clones comprise approximately 6.1% of the sample.

The source of this sequence is a human donor who had recovered from COVID-19. Sequencing was carried out using CD4+ T cells from blood, cultured in vitro.

DNA sequence: TGTGCCAGCAGTTCACCAACTACGGATCGGACAGGGCGGGAGCAGTACTTC. Its protein reads: CASSSPTTDRTGREQYF. The chain uses TRBV28 and TRBJ2-7, and TRBD1 matches 8 of the central bases. V and J are trimmed by 4 bases and 7 bases, and the gene matches miss 18 bases of the junction. For CDR1 and CDR2, the germline V gene lists MDHEN and SYDVKM. Including the terminal cysteine and phenylalanine, the CDR3 comprises 17 residues. The only DNA kept is the CDR3, 51 bases in frame from the first base.